Following are 18 T cell receptor beta chains from one sample sequenced in a study of TIL therapy for anti-PD-1-resistant metastatic lung cancer. The immunoSEQ assay was v3. Method: immunoSEQ multiplex PCR; TCRdb's copy keeps in-frame clones and lacks some. The sample yields roughly 2,400 clones, over 65% seen once. The time point is: pre-treatment sample, taken before nivolumab and TIL therapy. Most excised metastases sampled were pleural nodules or supraclavicular lymph nodes. This material consisted of tumor tissue, taken at baseline. The receptors stem from a person between 30 and 80 years old with non-small cell lung cancer. Some clones in this sample may be carry-over from other donors' samples.

This clone is classed as large. The chain recombines TRBV27 with TRBJ2-7; weak D call: TRBD1 (6 bases). Germline CDR1 is MNHEY and CDR2 is SMNVEV (reference sequence). The length of the CDR3 is 15 residues. Trimming stripped 5 bases from V and 3 bases from J, with 17 bases between. The CDR3: CASSATGTPYYEQYF. DNA of the CDR3: TGTGCCAGCAGTGCCACCGGGACACCATACTACGAGCAGTACTTC.

J is TRBJ1-1 and V is TRBV6-1; possibly TRBD1 for D (6 bases). This CDR3 is built from 11 residues. Germline V gives CDR1 MNHNS, CDR2 SASEGT. With 7 bases removed from V and 10 bases from J, the gap between germline ends came to 13 bases. The CDR3 coding sequence is TGTGCCAGCACCCAAAGGGGGGGAGCTTTCTTT. This codes for CASTQRGGAFF.

The chain links TRBV11-2 to TRBJ1-6; D ambiguous. V shed 5 bases and J shed 7 bases, with 9 bases lying between them. Germline-derived CDR1 and CDR2 are SGHAT and FQNNGV. The CDR3 is 13 residues long. The CDR3 sequence is CASSRTTNSPLHF. The CDR3 DNA follows: TGTGCCAGCAGCCGCACAACAAATTCACCCCTCCACTTT.

The chain links TRBV4-2 to TRBJ2-2; D not certain. In germline, CDR1 is LGHNA, CDR2 YNFKEQ. V lost 4 bases and J 6 bases, leaving 6 bases between the germline ends. This CDR3 contains 12 residues. For the CDR3, the DNA is TGTGCCAGCAGCCTTTCTGCCGGGGAGCTGTTTTTT. It codes for CASSLSAGELFF.

The J gene is TRBJ2-7, the V gene TRBV11-1; no clear D. The CDR3 extends over 12 amino acids. Trimming stripped 5 bases from V and 6 bases from J, with 11 bases between. CDR1 is SGHAT and CDR2 is FQDESV in the germline V gene (reference sequence). This CDR3 reads CASSASWGEQYV. The CDR3 bases are TGTGCCAGCAGCGCGAGTTGGGGCGAGCAGTACGTC.

This chain links TRBV5-4 with TRBJ2-5, with TRBD2 matching 10 bases. Germline-derived CDR1 and CDR2 are SGHNT and YYREEE (reference sequence). V lost 1 base to trimming and J lost 4 bases; unmatched junction nucleotides: 4. This CDR3 region has 15 residues. CDR3 sequence reads: CASSLPSGSLETQYF. In DNA form, the CDR3 reads TGTGCCAGCAGCTTGCCTAGCGGGAGTTTAGAGACCCAGTACTTC.

The chain combines TRBV6-4 with TRBJ1-4; no clear D. The V gene's germline CDR1 is MRHNA and CDR2 SNTAGT. The CDR3 spans 14 residues. Trimming took 6 bases from V and 3 from J, leaving 11 bases between them. This CDR3 is CASSVTVPNEKLFF. The CDR3 DNA is TGTGCCAGCAGCGTAACCGTACCTAATGAAAAACTGTTTTTT.

The gene calls are TRBV19 and TRBJ1-5; D is perhaps TRBD1 (5 bases). The CDR3 is 15 amino acids. V lost 4 bases and J lost 7, with 17 bases in between. The germline CDR1 and CDR2 sequences are LNHDA and SQIVND (reference sequence). The CDR3 sequence is CASSTGLLGGQPQHF. CDR3 DNA: TGTGCCAGTAGTACTGGACTTCTGGGGGGACAGCCCCAGCATTTT.

This clone was seen a few times. This chain joins TRBV2 and TRBJ1-4; D gene uncertain. The CDR3 is made up of 16 amino acids. Trimming removed 0 bases at V and 8 bases at J, with 16 bases between. Germline V gene data show CDR1 as SNHLY and CDR2 as FYNNEI. CDR3 in DNA: TGTGCCAGCAGTGAAGCCTGGGGTGGCTTTAGCGAAAAACTGTTTTTT. This gives the protein CASSEAWGGFSEKLFF.

The chain joins TRBV10-3 to TRBJ1-1; D remains unclear. Trimming cost V 3 bases and J 0 bases, with 5 bases left between them. The CDR3 has 13 residues. Germline V lookup: CDR1 ENHRY, CDR2 SYGVKD. The CDR3 reads CAISERLNTEAFF. CDR3 sequence (DNA): TGTGCCATCAGTGAAAGACTGAACACTGAAGCTTTCTTT.

V and J are TRBV4-1 and TRBJ2-1, with no clear D. Germline-derived CDR1 and CDR2 are MGHRA and YSYEKL. V lost 1 base, J lost 4 bases, and 20 bases lay in between. CDR3 length: 18 residues. CDR3 nucleotides: TGCGCCAGCAGCCAAGTTGCCCCCGGTCCAAGGGAATACAATGAGCAGTTCTTC. As protein: CASSQVAPGPREYNEQFF.

The J gene is TRBJ2-2, the V gene TRBV7-9; either TRBD1 or TRBD2 may fit D (6 bases each). Trimming removed 8 bases from V and 4 bases from J, with 23 bases in between. Germline V gene sequence: CDR1 SEHNR, CDR2 FQNEAQ (reference sequence). The CDR3 loop spans 17 amino acids. The CDR3 bases are TGTGCCAGCCAACCTCTCCGAGGGGGGCGAAGCACCGGGGAGCTGTTTTTT. It yields the protein CASQPLRGGRSTGELFF.

This clone is categorized as large. The rearrangement links TRBV15 to TRBJ2-3; TRBD2 matches at 7 bases. CDR1 is LNHNV and CDR2 is YYDKDF in the germline V gene (reference sequence). The trim removed 3 bases at V and 2 bases at J, leaving 5 bases unmatched. The CDR3 has 15 amino acids. The CDR3 sequence is CATSRTSKDTDTQYF. CDR3 in DNA: TGTGCCACCAGCAGGACTAGCAAGGACACAGATACGCAGTATTTT.

The chain's CDR3 is CASSSPGYDTQYF. The CDR3 region has the DNA TGTGCCAGCAGCTCCCCGGGATACGATACGCAGTATTTT. This chain uses TRBV7-3 with TRBJ2-3, with a tentative D call TRBD2 (5 bases). The CDR3 extends over 13 amino acids. Germline CDR1 SGHTA, CDR2 FQGTGA. V was shortened by 4 bases and J by 6 bases, with 11 bases between the two germline ends. Full variable domain (outside the CDR3, taken from reference TRBV7-3 and TRBJ2-3): GAGVSQTPSNKVTEKGKYVELRCDPISGHTALYWYRQSLGQGPEFLIYFQGTGAADDSGLPNDRFFAVRPEGSVSTLKIQRTERGDSAVYLCASSSPGYDTQYFGPGTRLTVL.

The genes are TRBV6-6 and TRBJ2-2, with 8 bases identical to TRBD2. The V gene end was trimmed by 7 bases and the J gene end by 7 bases; junction bases not matched to a gene: 11. This CDR3 contains 15 residues. Germline CDR1 is MNHNY and CDR2 is SVGAGI (reference sequence). The CDR3: CASTKNREGLGELFF. The CDR3 DNA reads as TGTGCCAGCACTAAAAACCGGGAGGGCCTCGGGGAGCTGTTTTTT.

This clone occurred once. The rearrangement links TRBV9 to TRBJ2-7; TRBD2 aligns across 10 bases. CDR1 is SGDLS and CDR2 is YYNGEE in the germline V gene. This CDR3 comprises 15 residues. J was trimmed by 6 bases and V by 0 bases; bases with no gene match: 6. The CDR3 region is CASSVEASGSLEQYF. The CDR3, as DNA: TGTGCCAGCAGCGTAGAGGCTAGCGGGAGTCTCGAGCAGTACTTC.

About this clone: A much larger clone differs from this one at a single base, so this may be a read error. CDR3 amino acids: CASSPGGAGRGHGYTF. The CDR3 DNA reads TGTGCCAGCTCACCGGGGGGCGCGGGCAGGGGGCATGGCTACACCTTC. J is TRBJ1-2 and V is TRBV18, with 8 positions matching TRBD1. The CDR3 is made up of 16 amino acids. J gave up 6 bases and V 3 bases, and 12 bases lay outside the gene matches. The V gene's germline CDR1 is KGHSH and CDR2 LQKENI.

The chain joins TRBV28 to TRBJ1-6; 8 bases line up with TRBD1. Trimming cost V 7 bases and J 7 bases; bases outside gene matches: 12. This CDR3 has 16 residues. CDR1 and CDR2 (germline): MDHEN, SYDVKM. In nucleotides, the CDR3 is TGTGCCAGCACTGATTCCCGGGACAGGTTGAATTCACCCCTCCACTTT. It encodes CASTDSRDRLNSPLHF.